The next 19 T cell receptor beta chains were all read from a single sample in a study of a mutant IDH1 vaccine in newly diagnosed glioma. The method was immunoSEQ multiplex PCR; TCRdb's version includes in-frame clones alone and lacks a portion of them. The sample records roughly 46,000 clones, roughly 89% being singletons. Time point specified: baseline, week 1 (first vaccination visit). The treatment is: pre-vaccination baseline after standard-of-care therapy. Sample: PBMCs, taken from a glioma patient treated with radiotherapy, temozolomide or both. The receptor set was obtained from a man aged 40-49 years with glioma.

V is TRBV28 and J is TRBJ2-7; TRBD1 matches 7 bases. The germline V gene encodes CDR1 MDHEN and CDR2 SYDVKM. This CDR3 is built from 16 residues. The V gene end was trimmed by 4 bases and the J gene end by 0 bases; junction bases not matched to a gene: 9. In nucleotides, the CDR3 is TGTGCCAGCAGTTCACCTCCAGGGGGTGGCTCCTACGAGCAGTACTTC. Its protein is CASSSPPGGGSYEQYF.

The chain employs TRBV5-1 and TRBJ2-2; no definite D call. The germline CDR1 and CDR2 sequences are SGHRS and YFSETQ. V lost 5 bases, J lost 0 bases, and 8 bases lay in between. The length of the CDR3 is 14 residues. CDR3 sequence (DNA): TGCGCCAGCAGTGGGGATCCGAACACCGGGGAGCTGTTTTTT. It translates to CASSGDPNTGELFF.

The chain uses TRBV6-1 and TRBJ1-5, with D hard to call. The length of the CDR3 is 13 residues. Germline-derived CDR1 and CDR2 are MNHNS and SASEGT. V lost 9 bases and J 6 bases, leaving 15 bases between the germline ends. The CDR3 DNA reads as TGTGCCAGTTACAGCCGGGTGGGTCAGCCCCAGCATTTT. Translation gives CASYSRVGQPQHF.

The chain links TRBV2 to TRBJ1-3; D is possibly TRBD1 (6 bases). The V and J ends lost 0 bases and 0 bases respectively, with 12 bases between them. Germline V lookup: CDR1 SNHLY, CDR2 FYNNEI. The CDR3 runs to 17 residues. The CDR3 protein is CASSEARGTHSGNTIYF. The CDR3 bases are TGTGCCAGCAGTGAAGCGCGGGGGACACACTCTGGAAACACCATATATTTT.

V is TRBV5-1 and J is TRBJ1-1; possibly TRBD1 for D (5 bases). V lost 5 bases and J 1 base, leaving 12 bases between the germline ends. Germline V gene data show CDR1 as SGHRS and CDR2 as YFSETQ. The CDR3 extends over 14 amino acids. The CDR3 protein is CASRYQGGNTEAFF. For the CDR3, the DNA is TGCGCCAGCAGATATCAGGGAGGGAACACTGAAGCTTTCTTT. Drawing the rest from reference TRBV5-1 and TRBJ1-1, the complete variable domain is KAGVTQTPRYLIKTRGQQVTLSCSPISGHRSVSWYQQTPGQGLQFLFEYFSETQRNKGNFPGRFSGRQFSNSRSEMNVSTLELGDSALYLCASRYQGGNTEAFFGQGTRLTVV.

The chain combines TRBV7-8 with TRBJ1-5; D is uncertain. The CDR3 extends over 15 amino acids. Between the trimmed V and J ends, which lost 5 bases and 3 bases, there was a span of 14 bases. Germline V gene data show CDR1 as SGHVS and CDR2 as FQNEAQ. The DNA of the CDR3 is TGTGCCAGCAGCACCGGACTGGCTCCCAATCAGCCCCAGCATTTT. Translating gives CASSTGLAPNQPQHF.

In this sample, this clone turned up a few times. The chain combines TRBV19 with TRBJ1-5; tentatively, D is TRBD1 (6 bases). CDR3 length: 17 residues. Per germline, CDR1 LNHDA and CDR2 SQIVND (reference sequence). V lost 5 bases and J lost 5, with 22 bases in between. In DNA, the CDR3 is TGTGCCAGTAGTTTGCCAGGGGAAGGGGGGTACGATCAGCCCCAGCATTTT. This gives the protein CASSLPGEGGYDQPQHF. Full variable domain (outside the CDR3, taken from reference TRBV19 and TRBJ1-5): DGGITQSPKYLFRKEGQNVTLSCEQNLNHDAMYWYRQDPGQGLRLIYYSQIVNDFQKGDIAEGYSVSREKKESFPLTVTSAQKNPTAFYLCASSLPGEGGYDQPQHFGDGTRLSIL.

V gene TRBV29-1 combines with J gene TRBJ2-2; possibly TRBD1 for D (5 bases). The CDR3 has 12 residues. The V and J ends lost 4 bases and 6 bases respectively, with 9 bases between them. Germline CDR1 is SQVTM and CDR2 is ANQGSEA. The CDR3 DNA reads as TGCAGCGTTGCCAGGGCATCCGGGGAGCTGTTTTTT. Its translation is CSVARASGELFF.

This clone has a single count. The chain combines TRBV10-3 with TRBJ2-7; TRBD1 matches 7 bases. The germline V gene has CDR1 ENHRY and CDR2 SYGVKD. The CDR3 spans 15 residues. The V and J ends lost 3 bases and 3 bases, in that order; junction bases with no gene match: 8. This CDR3 is CAISDPSRDSYEQYF. CDR3 bases: TGTGCCATCAGTGACCCCTCTAGGGACAGCTACGAGCAGTACTTC.

The rearrangement uses TRBV5-1 and TRBJ2-7; D is perhaps TRBD1 (6 bases). The germline gives CDR1 SGHRS, CDR2 YFSETQ. V lost 0 bases and J 6 bases, leaving 13 bases between the germline ends. The CDR3 covers 14 residues. CDR3 sequence: CASSLDGTKGEQYF. CDR3 nucleotides: TGCGCCAGCAGCTTGGATGGGACAAAAGGCGAGCAGTACTTC.

This clone was detected only once. This chain connects TRBV7-9 to TRBJ2-1; 11 positions match TRBD2. CDR3 length: 14 amino acids. CDR1 SEHNR and CDR2 FQNEAQ come from the germline V gene (reference sequence). V was clipped by 3 bases and J by 7 bases; unmatched bases: 2. This CDR3 reads CASSLTSGTNEQFF. The CDR3 DNA reads TGTGCCAGCAGCTTGACTAGCGGGACGAATGAGCAGTTCTTC.

The chain has TRBV10-3 and TRBJ1-2; possible D gene TRBD1, 5 bases. This CDR3 comprises 15 residues. V gave up 8 bases and J gave up 2 bases, with 18 bases separating them. Germline values: CDR1 ENHRY, CDR2 SYGVKD. CDR3 nucleotides: TGTGCCATCTCAAGGCAGGGCACAGCCAACTATGGCTACACCTTC. This codes for CAISRQGTANYGYTF.

The CDR3 loop reads CASSLQGLLFVETQYF. The CDR3 DNA follows: TGTGCCAGCAGCTTACAGGGCCTTTTGTTTGTGGAGACCCAGTACTTC. This chain links TRBV7-2 with TRBJ2-5; a possible D gene is TRBD1 (5 bases). This CDR3 region has 16 residues. V was trimmed by 2 bases and J by 5 bases, leaving 18 bases between them. Per germline, CDR1 SGHTA and CDR2 FQGNSA.

This sequence joins TRBV7-3 and TRBJ1-1; a weak D match, TRBD1 (6 bases). Trimming pared 5 bases from V and 3 bases from J, leaving 19 bases between. CDR1 is SGHTA, CDR2 FQGTGA, per germline. The CDR3 has 16 residues. The CDR3 reads CASSPRDRSRYTEAFF. CDR3 coding DNA: TGTGCCAGCAGCCCACGAGACAGGTCGAGGTACACTGAAGCTTTCTTT.

This clone occurred a few times. V gene TRBV19 combines with J gene TRBJ2-5; 7 bases match TRBD1. V was pared by 4 bases and J by 5 bases, with 10 bases of the junction left unmatched. From germline, CDR1 is LNHDA and CDR2 SQIVND (reference sequence). The length of the CDR3 is 15 residues. CDR3 amino acids: CASSTDAQGSETQYF. CDR3 nucleotides: TGTGCCAGTAGTACCGACGCACAGGGGTCGGAGACCCAGTACTTC.

This chain uses TRBV13 with TRBJ2-7; D is unresolved. Germline CDR1 is PRHDT and CDR2 is FYEKMQ (reference sequence). This CDR3 is built from 12 residues. V lost 6 bases, J lost 0 bases, and 6 bases lay in between. Written as DNA, the CDR3 is TGTGCCAGCAGTTGGAGCTCCTACGAGCAGTACTTC. Its translation is CASSWSSYEQYF.

CDR3 nucleotide sequence: TGCGCCAGCAGCGCCCAGGGCGTAAACAATGAGCAGTTCTTC. It yields the protein CASSAQGVNNEQFF. The V call is TRBV5-1, the J call TRBJ2-1; a possible D gene is TRBD1 (5 bases). Germline assignment: CDR1 SGHRS and CDR2 YFSETQ. This CDR3 has 14 amino acids. Trimming removed 4 bases at V and 5 bases at J, with 13 bases between.

The J gene is TRBJ2-1, the V gene TRBV14; D is tentatively TRBD1 or TRBD2 (5 bases each). CDR1 and CDR2 (germline): SGHDN, FVKESK. CDR3 size: 16 residues. V was pared by 1 base and J by 9 bases, with 19 bases between. CDR3 loop: CASSQAYLGASTEQFF. The CDR3 nucleotides read TGTGCCAGCAGCCAAGCTTACCTCGGGGCTAGCACTGAGCAGTTCTTC. The variable domain in full, completed from reference TRBV14 and TRBJ2-1, reads EAGVTQFPSHSVIEKGQTVTLRCDPISGHDNLYWYRRVMGKEIKFLLHFVKESKQDESGMPNNRFLAERTGGTYSTLKVQPAELEDSGVYFCASSQAYLGASTEQFFGPGTRLTVL.

The V gene is TRBV5-6, the J gene TRBJ1-2; TRBD1 aligns across 8 bases. The V gene end was trimmed by 4 bases and the J gene end by 7 bases; junction bases not matched to a gene: 9. Germline CDR1 SGHDT, CDR2 YYEEEE. The CDR3 spans 14 residues. CDR3 region: CASSPRTGSPGYTF. CDR3 in DNA: TGTGCCAGCAGCCCCCGGACAGGGTCGCCTGGCTACACCTTC.